The clone carrying this TCR beta chain was counted only a few times. From the reads, TCRdb called clonotypes with MiXCR, one entry per CDR3 protein. Of approximately 750,000 distinct CDR3 sequences in the sample, roughly 36% were seen once. This sample was included in a study of T cell repertoires in cytomegalovirus infection. The germline gives CDR1 SGHTA, CDR2 FQGNSA. Trimming left V 7 bases short and J 5 bases short, with 15 bases between. This CDR3 region has 15 residues. This sequence was found in a human donor in good health (CMV status not recorded). Some clones in this sample may be carry-over from other donors' samples. Sequenced material: PBMCs. This chain links TRBV7-2 with TRBJ1-6; D is perhaps TRBD1 (6 bases). The CDR3 sequence: CASNLQGRDNSPLHF. CDR3 bases: TGTGCCAGCAACCTTCAGGGGAGAGATAATTCACCCCTCCACTTT.